This T cell receptor (beta chain) derives from a study of blood T cell repertoires in COVID-19. The method was immunoSEQ multiplex PCR; TCRdb's version includes in-frame clones alone and lacks a portion of them. Of hundreds of thousands of clones listed, about 83% are singletons. Germline V gives CDR1 MDHEN, CDR2 SYDVKM. This CDR3 contains 12 residues. Trimming took 2 bases from V and 6 from J, leaving 7 bases between them. This chain joins TRBV28 and TRBJ1-2; D uncertain. The TCR was taken from a woman between 45 and 60 years old who had been exposed to COVID-19. The sequenced sample consisted of PBMCs or T cells enriched from blood (not recorded which). In DNA form, the CDR3 reads TGTGCCAGCAGTTTAACCTCGGATGGCTACACCTTC. Translating it yields CASSLTSDGYTF.